These 24 T cell receptor beta chains came from one sample sequenced in a study of blood T cell dynamics during melanoma immunotherapy. Noted time point: pre-treatment baseline. Assay used: immunoSEQ multiplex PCR; TCRdb lists only in-frame clones, some missing. The sample holds approximately 6,900 clones, around 81% seen once. The source material was blood, sampled from a patient treated with checkpoint blockade. The receptors were gathered from a human donor with melanoma.

This rearrangement joins TRBV2 to TRBJ1-4; D uncertain. V was clipped by 8 bases and J by 8 bases, with 12 bases between them. The CDR3 sequence is 12 residues long. Germline CDR1 SNHLY, CDR2 FYNNEI. The CDR3 loop reads CASLRLGEKLFF. The CDR3 DNA sequence: TGTGCCAGCCTTCGGCTGGGGGAAAAACTGTTTTTT.

CDR3 in DNA: TGTGCCAGCAGCCGGACAGGCTATGGCTACACCTTC. Translating it yields CASSRTGYGYTF. J is TRBJ1-2 and V is TRBV28; 7 nucleotides align to TRBD1. V was pared by 6 bases and J by 4 bases, with 2 bases of the junction left unmatched. Germline CDR1 reads MDHEN; CDR2 reads SYDVKM. There are 12 residues in the CDR3.

The chain employs TRBV6-5 and TRBJ1-2, with D possibly being TRBD1 (5 bases). Between the trimmed V and J ends, which lost 2 bases and 8 bases, there was a span of 12 bases. Germline-derived CDR1 and CDR2 are MNHEY and SVGAGI. This CDR3 has 13 amino acids. The CDR3 sequence is CASSYIQGGGYTF. The CDR3 DNA is TGTGCCAGCAGTTACATCCAGGGAGGAGGCTACACCTTC.

This clone was recorded a few times. The genes are TRBV2 and TRBJ1-2; D is undetermined. CDR1 and CDR2 (germline): SNHLY, FYNNEI. V lost 7 bases to trimming and J lost 3 bases, with 15 bases between them. The CDR3 has 14 amino acids. CDR3 coding DNA: TGTGCCAGCACCGTTGTCACGGAAGACTATGGCTACACCTTC. The encoded protein is CASTVVTEDYGYTF.

The chain recombines TRBV28 with TRBJ1-2, with D possibly TRBD1 on 5 matching bases. Germline values: CDR1 MDHEN, CDR2 SYDVKM. This CDR3 contains 12 residues. V lost 5 bases, J lost 5 bases, and 9 bases lay in between. In DNA form, the CDR3 reads TGTGCCAGCAGTGGGGCAGGGTATGGCTACACCTTC. As protein: CASSGAGYGYTF.

The chain has TRBV27 and TRBJ1-2, with D maybe TRBD1 (5 bases). Germline V gene lookup returns CDR1 MNHEY and CDR2 SMNVEV (reference sequence). Trimming left V 5 bases short and J 2 bases short, with 12 bases between. The CDR3 is 14 amino acids. CDR3 in DNA: TGTGCCAGCAGTGCCTTGGGGGGGAACTATGGCTACACCTTC. Translated: CASSALGGNYGYTF.

This rearrangement joins TRBV29-1 to TRBJ2-7; 7 nucleotides match TRBD1. Per the germline V gene, CDR1 is SQVTM and CDR2 is ANQGSEA. The length of the CDR3 is 11 residues. J lost 6 bases, V lost 3 bases, and 2 bases had no gene match. CDR3 loop: CSVDSGGEQYF. CDR3 nucleotide sequence: TGCAGCGTTGATTCAGGGGGCGAGCAGTACTTC.

This chain connects TRBV9 to TRBJ2-7; D gene uncertain. The CDR3 length is 13 residues. Trimming removed 4 bases at V and 6 bases at J, with 14 bases between. Germline lookup yields CDR1 SGDLS and CDR2 YYNGEE. The CDR3 coding sequence is TGTGCCAGCAGCCTCGTTAGTGAGACCGAGCAGTACTTC. It codes for CASSLVSETEQYF.

The rearrangement links TRBV29-1 to TRBJ2-7; D might be TRBD2 (5 bases). Germline CDR1 and CDR2: SQVTM and ANQGSEA. Trimming stripped 4 bases from V and 2 bases from J, with 15 bases between. This CDR3 has 14 amino acids. CDR3 sequence: CSVGVAGIPYEQYF. Here the CDR3 DNA reads TGCAGCGTTGGGGTTGCGGGCATCCCCTACGAGCAGTACTTC.

The rearrangement joins TRBV12-5 to TRBJ2-6; TRBD1 matches 8 bases. Germline V gives CDR1 LGHNT, CDR2 FRNRAP. This CDR3 has 19 residues. Trimming took 6 bases from V and 0 from J; bases not matched to a gene: 13. This CDR3 reads CASGPLRDRSLSGANVLTF. The DNA for the CDR3 is TGTGCTAGTGGCCCTCTCCGGGACAGGAGTCTCTCTGGGGCCAACGTCCTGACTTTC.

V and J are TRBV19 and TRBJ1-1; no clear D. From germline, CDR1 is LNHDA and CDR2 SQIVND (reference sequence). The CDR3 length is 13 residues. Trimming stripped 5 bases from V and 1 base from J, with 8 bases between. The CDR3 region is CASSPLGNTEAFF. The CDR3 coding sequence is TGTGCCAGTAGTCCCCTGGGGAACACTGAAGCTTTCTTT.

In the case of this clone: A junction end diverges from the germline sequence, so it may reflect a read error. The V and J genes are TRBV7-7 and TRBJ2-5; 8 bases align to TRBD1. The J call may not be correct, given that the DNA end is closer to TRBJ2-7. Germline V gives CDR1 SSHAT, CDR2 FNYEAQ (reference sequence). The CDR3 runs to 13 residues. The CDR3, as DNA: TGTGCTAGCAGCTCACGACAGGGGTCCGAGCAGTACTTC. Its translation is CASSSRQGSEQYF.

The table lists this clone with a count of one. The V gene is TRBV7-9, the J gene TRBJ2-1; D is ambiguous. There are 17 residues in the CDR3. The V gene's germline CDR1 is SEHNR and CDR2 FQNEAQ (reference sequence). The ends were cut back, 1 base at V and 9 bases at J, with 22 bases in the middle. Here the CDR3 reads CASSLGGSASERGEQFF. The CDR3 bases are TGTGCCAGCAGCTTAGGTGGGTCGGCTTCCGAACGAGGTGAGCAGTTCTTC.

This clone has just one count. The V gene is TRBV28, the J gene TRBJ1-1; maybe TRBD1 (5 bases). The CDR3 covers 12 residues. Between the trimmed V and J ends, which lost 8 bases and 5 bases, there was a span of 12 bases. Germline-derived CDR1 and CDR2 are MDHEN and SYDVKM. The CDR3 DNA follows: TGTGCCAGCCGGACGGGGGGGACTGAAGCTTTCTTT. This gives the protein CASRTGGTEAFF.

J is TRBJ2-7 and V is TRBV4-2; 8 bases match TRBD2. The J segment lost 0 bases and the V segment lost 0 bases, leaving 7 bases of the junction unmatched. This CDR3 has 17 residues. Germline CDR1 is LGHNA and CDR2 is YNFKEQ. DNA for the CDR3: TGTGCCAGCAGCCAAGACGGTGATAGCGGGGTCTCCTACGAGCAGTACTTC. Amino acid sequence: CASSQDGDSGVSYEQYF.

The gene calls are TRBV28 and TRBJ2-7, with D perhaps TRBD1 or TRBD2 (7 bases each). Trimming left V 7 bases short and J 2 bases short, with 36 bases between. This CDR3 has 21 amino acids. CDR1 and CDR2 from the germline V gene are MDHEN and SYDVKM. The CDR3 here is CASKFMFGSGGEQGRTYEQYF. In nucleotides, the CDR3 is TGTGCCAGCAAGTTTATGTTCGGGTCAGGGGGGGAGCAGGGTCGTACCTACGAGCAGTACTTC. Full variable domain (rest looked up from reference TRBV28 and TRBJ2-7): DVKVTQSSRYLVKRTGEKVFLECVQDMDHENMFWYRQDPGLGLRLIYFSYDVKMKEKGDIPEGYSVSREKKERFSLILESASTNQTSMYLCASKFMFGSGGEQGRTYEQYFGPGTRLTVT.

The chain is built from TRBV6-1 and TRBJ1-6; D unclear. The V gene's germline CDR1 is MNHNS and CDR2 SASEGT. V lost 5 bases and J lost 7, with 9 bases in between. CDR3 size: 13 residues. CDR3 protein: CASSRAANSPLHF. The CDR3 bases are TGTGCCAGCAGTCGGGCAGCAAATTCACCCCTCCACTTT.

The rearrangement links TRBV6-6 to TRBJ2-7, with D unclear. The CDR3 extends over 13 amino acids. V was pared by 5 bases and J by 7 bases, with 15 bases between. The germline V gene encodes CDR1 MNHNY and CDR2 SVGAGI (reference sequence). The CDR3 DNA reads as TGTGCCAGCAGTCCGGATTCTCTGGTGGAGCAGTACTTC. This gives the protein CASSPDSLVEQYF.

In DNA form, the CDR3 reads TGTGCCAGTAGTTACCGGGAGTCTGGAAACACCATATATTTT. It yields the protein CASSYRESGNTIYF. The chain combines TRBV19 with TRBJ1-3; unclear D gene. CDR3 length equals 14 residues. Trimming removed 5 bases from V and 1 base from J, with 9 bases in between. Germline values: CDR1 LNHDA, CDR2 SQIVND (reference sequence). Supplemented by reference TRBV19 and TRBJ1-3, the full variable domain reads DGGITQSPKYLFRKEGQNVTLSCEQNLNHDAMYWYRQDPGQGLRLIYYSQIVNDFQKGDIAEGYSVSREKKESFPLTVTSAQKNPTAFYLCASSYRESGNTIYFGEGSWLTVV.

The chain couples TRBV28 to TRBJ2-7; 9 bases match TRBD1. The trim removed 7 bases at V and 5 bases at J, leaving 15 bases unmatched. CDR3 length equals 16 residues. Germline loops: CDR1 MDHEN, CDR2 SYDVKM. The chain's CDR3 is CASTTQPGQGGDEQYF. The CDR3 DNA reads TGTGCCAGCACCACCCAACCGGGACAGGGTGGGGACGAGCAGTACTTC.

The chain has TRBV28 and TRBJ1-2, with a possible D match to TRBD1 (5 bases). Trimming removed 1 base from V and 4 bases from J, with 16 bases in between. Per germline, CDR1 MDHEN and CDR2 SYDVKM. This CDR3 is 16 amino acids long. The CDR3 DNA is TGTGCCAGCAGTTTATATGGCAGGGCATTCCTCTATGGCTACACCTTC. It yields the protein CASSLYGRAFLYGYTF.

The chain combines TRBV7-8 with TRBJ1-4; no firm D call. Trimming removed 1 base at V and 8 bases at J, with 11 bases between. CDR1 is SGHVS, CDR2 FQNEAQ, per germline. The CDR3 has 14 amino acids. The CDR3 region has the DNA TGTGCCAGCAGCTTAGGTTCTTGGAGGGAAAAACTGTTTTTT. Protein: CASSLGSWREKLFF. Using reference TRBV7-8 and TRBJ1-4 for the parts outside the CDR3, the full variable domain is GAGVSQSPRYKVAKRGQDVALRCDPISGHVSLFWYQQALGQGPEFLTYFQNEAQLDKSGLPSDRFFAERPEGSVSTLKIQRTQQEDSAVYLCASSLGSWREKLFFGSGTQLSVL.

The chain employs TRBV19 and TRBJ1-2, with no clear D. Per the germline V gene, CDR1 is LNHDA and CDR2 is SQIVND (reference sequence). This CDR3 is 15 amino acids long. Trimming stripped 5 bases from V and 3 bases from J, with 16 bases between. Written as DNA, the CDR3 is TGTGCCAGTAGTCGACGGGTGGGAGTCGACTATGGCTACACCTTC. Translated: CASSRRVGVDYGYTF.

The chain links TRBV6-6 to TRBJ1-1, with TRBD1 matching 8 bases. Germline CDR1 and CDR2: MNHNY and SVGAGI (reference sequence). V was pared by 5 bases and J by 3 bases, with 5 bases of the junction left unmatched. This CDR3 is 14 amino acids long. This CDR3 is CASSPRGPDTEAFF. CDR3 in DNA: TGTGCCAGCAGTCCCAGGGGGCCCGACACTGAAGCTTTCTTT.